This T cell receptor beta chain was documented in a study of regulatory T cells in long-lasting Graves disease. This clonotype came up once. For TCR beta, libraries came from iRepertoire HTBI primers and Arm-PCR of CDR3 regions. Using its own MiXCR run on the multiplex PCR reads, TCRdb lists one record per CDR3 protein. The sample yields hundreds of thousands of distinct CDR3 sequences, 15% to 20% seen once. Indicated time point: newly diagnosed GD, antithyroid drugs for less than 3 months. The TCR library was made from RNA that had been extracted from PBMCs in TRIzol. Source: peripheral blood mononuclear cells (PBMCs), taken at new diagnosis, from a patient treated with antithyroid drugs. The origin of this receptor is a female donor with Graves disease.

CDR3: CASSLGAETQHF. CDR3 sequence (DNA): TGTGCCAGCAGCTTGGGGGCCGAGACCCAGCATTTT. This chain joins TRBV5-6 and TRBJ1-5, with D uncertain. CDR1 and CDR2 from the germline V gene are SGHDT and YYEEEE. The CDR3 is 12 residues long. V gave up 0 bases and J gave up 11 bases, with 9 bases separating them.